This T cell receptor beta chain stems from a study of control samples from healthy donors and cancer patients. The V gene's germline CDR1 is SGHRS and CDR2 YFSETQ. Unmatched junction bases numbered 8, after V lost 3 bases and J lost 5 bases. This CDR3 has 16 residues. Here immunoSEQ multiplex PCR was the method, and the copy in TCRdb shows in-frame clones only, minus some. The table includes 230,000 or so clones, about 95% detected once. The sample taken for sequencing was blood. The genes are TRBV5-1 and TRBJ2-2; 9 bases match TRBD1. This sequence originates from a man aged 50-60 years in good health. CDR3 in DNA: TGCGCCAGCAGCTACAGGGGGCGCGAATCGACCGGGGAGCTGTTTTTT. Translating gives CASSYRGRESTGELFF.